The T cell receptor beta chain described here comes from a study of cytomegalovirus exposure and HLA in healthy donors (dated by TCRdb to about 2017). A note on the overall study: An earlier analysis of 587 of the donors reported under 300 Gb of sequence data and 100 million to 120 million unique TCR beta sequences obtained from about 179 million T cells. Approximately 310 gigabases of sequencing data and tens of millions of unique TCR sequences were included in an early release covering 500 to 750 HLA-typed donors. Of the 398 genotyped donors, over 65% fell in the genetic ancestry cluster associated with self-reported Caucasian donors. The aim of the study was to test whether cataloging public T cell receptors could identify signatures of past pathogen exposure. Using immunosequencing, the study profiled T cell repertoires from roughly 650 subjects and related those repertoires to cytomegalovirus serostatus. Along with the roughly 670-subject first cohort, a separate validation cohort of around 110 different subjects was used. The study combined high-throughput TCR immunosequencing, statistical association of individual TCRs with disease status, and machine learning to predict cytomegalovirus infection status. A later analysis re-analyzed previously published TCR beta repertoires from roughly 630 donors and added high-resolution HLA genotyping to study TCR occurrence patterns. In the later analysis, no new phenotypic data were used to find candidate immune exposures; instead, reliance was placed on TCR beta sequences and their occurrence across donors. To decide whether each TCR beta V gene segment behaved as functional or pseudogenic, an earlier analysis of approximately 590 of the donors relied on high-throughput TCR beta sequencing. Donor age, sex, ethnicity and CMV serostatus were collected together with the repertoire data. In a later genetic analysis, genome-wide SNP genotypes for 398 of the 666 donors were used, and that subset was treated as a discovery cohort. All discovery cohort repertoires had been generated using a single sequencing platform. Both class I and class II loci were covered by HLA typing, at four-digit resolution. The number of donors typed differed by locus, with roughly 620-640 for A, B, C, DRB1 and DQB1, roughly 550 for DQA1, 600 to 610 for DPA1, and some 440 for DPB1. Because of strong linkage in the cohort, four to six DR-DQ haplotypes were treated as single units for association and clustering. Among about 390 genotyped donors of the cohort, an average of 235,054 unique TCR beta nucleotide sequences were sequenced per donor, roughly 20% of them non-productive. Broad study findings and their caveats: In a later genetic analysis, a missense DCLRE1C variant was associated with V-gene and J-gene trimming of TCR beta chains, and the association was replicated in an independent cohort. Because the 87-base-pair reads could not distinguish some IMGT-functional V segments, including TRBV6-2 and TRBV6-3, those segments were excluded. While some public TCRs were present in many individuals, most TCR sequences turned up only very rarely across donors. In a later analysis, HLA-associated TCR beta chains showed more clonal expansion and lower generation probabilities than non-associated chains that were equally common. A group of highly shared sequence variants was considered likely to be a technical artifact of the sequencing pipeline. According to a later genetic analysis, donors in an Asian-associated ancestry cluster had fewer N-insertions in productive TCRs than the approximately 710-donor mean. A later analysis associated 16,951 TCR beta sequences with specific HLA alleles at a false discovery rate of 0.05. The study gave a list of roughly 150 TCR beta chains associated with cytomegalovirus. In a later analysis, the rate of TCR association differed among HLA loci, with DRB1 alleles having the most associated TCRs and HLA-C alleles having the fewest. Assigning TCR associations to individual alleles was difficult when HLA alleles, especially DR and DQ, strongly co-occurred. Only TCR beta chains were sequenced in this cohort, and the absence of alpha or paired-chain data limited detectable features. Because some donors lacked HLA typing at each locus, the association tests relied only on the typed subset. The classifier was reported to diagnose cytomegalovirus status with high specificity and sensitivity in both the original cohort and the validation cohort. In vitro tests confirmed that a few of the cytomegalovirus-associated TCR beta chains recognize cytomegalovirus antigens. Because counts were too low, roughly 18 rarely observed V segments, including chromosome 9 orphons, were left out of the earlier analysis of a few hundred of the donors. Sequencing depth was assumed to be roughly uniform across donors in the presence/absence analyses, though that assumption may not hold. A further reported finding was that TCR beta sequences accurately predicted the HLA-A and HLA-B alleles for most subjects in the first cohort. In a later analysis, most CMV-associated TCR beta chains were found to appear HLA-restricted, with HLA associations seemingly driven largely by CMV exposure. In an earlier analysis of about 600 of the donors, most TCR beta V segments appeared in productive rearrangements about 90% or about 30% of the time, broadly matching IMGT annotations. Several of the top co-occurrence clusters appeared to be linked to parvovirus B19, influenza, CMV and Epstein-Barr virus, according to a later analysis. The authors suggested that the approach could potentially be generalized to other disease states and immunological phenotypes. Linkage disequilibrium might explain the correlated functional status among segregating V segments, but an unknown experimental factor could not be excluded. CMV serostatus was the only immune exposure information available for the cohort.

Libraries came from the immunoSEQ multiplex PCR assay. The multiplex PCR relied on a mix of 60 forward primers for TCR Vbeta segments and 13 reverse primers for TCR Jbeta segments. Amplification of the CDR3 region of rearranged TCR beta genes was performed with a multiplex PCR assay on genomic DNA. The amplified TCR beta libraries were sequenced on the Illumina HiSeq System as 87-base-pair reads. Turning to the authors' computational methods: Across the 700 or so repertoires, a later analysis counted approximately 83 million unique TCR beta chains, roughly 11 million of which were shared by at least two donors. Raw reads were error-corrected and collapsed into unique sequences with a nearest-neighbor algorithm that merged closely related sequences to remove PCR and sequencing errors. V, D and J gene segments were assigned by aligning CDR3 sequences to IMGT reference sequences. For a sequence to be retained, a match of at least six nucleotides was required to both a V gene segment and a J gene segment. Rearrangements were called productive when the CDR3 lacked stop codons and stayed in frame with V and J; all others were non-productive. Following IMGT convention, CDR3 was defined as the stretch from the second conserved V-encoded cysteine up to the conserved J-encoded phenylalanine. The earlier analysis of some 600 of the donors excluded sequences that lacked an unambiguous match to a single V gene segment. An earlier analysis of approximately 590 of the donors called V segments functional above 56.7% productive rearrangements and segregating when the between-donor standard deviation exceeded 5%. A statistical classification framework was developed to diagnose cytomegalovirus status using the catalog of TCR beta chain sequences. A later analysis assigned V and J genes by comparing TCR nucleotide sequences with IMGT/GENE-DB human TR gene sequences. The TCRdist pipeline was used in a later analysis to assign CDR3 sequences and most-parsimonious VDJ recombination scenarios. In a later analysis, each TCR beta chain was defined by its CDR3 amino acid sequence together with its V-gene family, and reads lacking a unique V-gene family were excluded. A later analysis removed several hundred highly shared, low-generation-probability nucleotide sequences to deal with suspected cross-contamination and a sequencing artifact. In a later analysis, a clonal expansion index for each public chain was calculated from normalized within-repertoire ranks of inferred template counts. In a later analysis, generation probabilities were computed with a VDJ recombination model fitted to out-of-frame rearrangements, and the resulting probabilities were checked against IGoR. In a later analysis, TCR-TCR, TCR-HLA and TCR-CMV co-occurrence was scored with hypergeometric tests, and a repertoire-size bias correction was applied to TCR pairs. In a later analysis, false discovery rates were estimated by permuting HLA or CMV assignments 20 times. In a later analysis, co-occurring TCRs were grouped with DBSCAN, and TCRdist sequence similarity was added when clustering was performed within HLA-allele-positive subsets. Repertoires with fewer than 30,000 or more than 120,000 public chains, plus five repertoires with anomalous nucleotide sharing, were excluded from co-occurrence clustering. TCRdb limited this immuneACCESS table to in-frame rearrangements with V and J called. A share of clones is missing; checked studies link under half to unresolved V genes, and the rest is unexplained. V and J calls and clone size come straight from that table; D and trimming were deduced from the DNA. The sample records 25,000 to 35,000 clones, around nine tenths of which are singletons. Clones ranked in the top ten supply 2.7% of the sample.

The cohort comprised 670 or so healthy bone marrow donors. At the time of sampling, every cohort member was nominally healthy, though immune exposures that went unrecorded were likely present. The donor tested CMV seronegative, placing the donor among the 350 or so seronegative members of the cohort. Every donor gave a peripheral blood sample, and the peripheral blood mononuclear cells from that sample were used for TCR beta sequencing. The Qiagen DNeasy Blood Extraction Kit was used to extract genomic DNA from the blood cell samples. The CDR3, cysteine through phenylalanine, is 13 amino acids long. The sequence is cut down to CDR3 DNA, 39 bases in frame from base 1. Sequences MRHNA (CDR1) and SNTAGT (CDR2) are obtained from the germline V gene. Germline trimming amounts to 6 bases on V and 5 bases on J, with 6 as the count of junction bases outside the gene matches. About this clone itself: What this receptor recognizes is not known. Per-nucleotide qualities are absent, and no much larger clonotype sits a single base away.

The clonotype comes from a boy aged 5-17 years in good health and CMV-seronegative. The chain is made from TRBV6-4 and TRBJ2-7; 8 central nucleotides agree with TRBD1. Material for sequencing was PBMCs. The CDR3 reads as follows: CASRNSTGDEQYF. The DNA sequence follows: TGTGCCAGCAGAAACTCGACAGGGGACGAGCAGTACTTC.